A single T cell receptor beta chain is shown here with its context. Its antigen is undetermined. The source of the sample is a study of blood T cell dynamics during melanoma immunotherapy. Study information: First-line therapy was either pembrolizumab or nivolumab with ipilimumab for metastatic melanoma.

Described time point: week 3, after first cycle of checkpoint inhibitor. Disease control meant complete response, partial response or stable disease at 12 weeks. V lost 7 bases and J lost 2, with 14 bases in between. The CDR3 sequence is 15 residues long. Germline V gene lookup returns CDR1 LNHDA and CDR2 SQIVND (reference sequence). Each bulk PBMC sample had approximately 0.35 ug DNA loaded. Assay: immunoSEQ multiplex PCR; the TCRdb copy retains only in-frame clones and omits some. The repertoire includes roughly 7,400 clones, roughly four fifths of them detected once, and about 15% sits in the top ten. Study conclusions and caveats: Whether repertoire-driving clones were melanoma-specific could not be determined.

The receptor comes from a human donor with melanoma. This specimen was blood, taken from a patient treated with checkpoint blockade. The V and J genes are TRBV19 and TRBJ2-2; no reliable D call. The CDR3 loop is CASTHWGTNTGELFF. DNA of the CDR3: TGTGCCAGTACCCACTGGGGAACTAACACCGGGGAGCTGTTTTTT.